This TCR beta chain is drawn from a study of cytomegalovirus exposure and HLA in healthy donors. Study results and caveats: Fewer N-insertions (relative to the approximately 700-donor mean) were reportedly seen in an Asian-associated ancestry cluster in a later analysis.

The sample holds one count of this clone. What it recognizes is unknown. The CDR3 totals 15 residues. The ends lost 0 bases at V and 3 bases at J; junction bases unmatched: 4. CDR1 KGHSH and CDR2 LQKENI come from the germline V gene. A multiplex PCR was run with 60 Vbeta primers and 13 Jbeta primers. Original methodology: It was a later analysis that counted 79 million or so unique TCR beta chains, of which roughly 11 million were shared. Assay used: immunoSEQ multiplex PCR; TCRdb lists only in-frame clones, some missing. Clone size and the V and J calls come from that table; the DNA yielded D and trimming. The profile shows about 80,000 clones, roughly two thirds of them singletons.

This rearrangement joins TRBV18 to TRBJ1-1; the match to TRBD1 covers 7 bases. Sequences were obtained from PBMCs. The TCR originated in a woman aged 45 to 65 in good health and CMV-seropositive. As DNA, the CDR3 is TGTGCCAGCTCACCACCGGCAGGGGGAGACACTGAAGCTTTCTTT. It encodes CASSPPAGGDTEAFF.